This T cell receptor beta chain was recovered during a study of blood T cell repertoires in COVID-19. The overall study: Material from acute and convalescent COVID-19 was sourced from the United States, Italy and Spain. Nucleic acid was either cDNA or gDNA, and it came from T cells, B-cell-depleted T cells, or PBMCs.

The V gene lost 4 bases and the J gene lost 9 bases, with 16 bases spanning the gap. This CDR3 is built from 13 residues. The germline gives CDR1 SGDLS, CDR2 YYNGEE. Original analysis: Amplification of reference gene primers was used by the study to estimate nucleated cell counts. Generated by immunoSEQ multiplex PCR, the TCRdb table keeps only in-frame clones and is missing some. That table supplies the V and J calls and clone size; D and trimming were determined from the DNA. In the table there are more than 130,000 clones, about 80% of which are singletons. Sequenced input: peripheral blood. The chain links TRBV9 to TRBJ1-2; perhaps TRBD1 as D (6 bases). This clonotype originated in a woman of 80 years or more in a cohort sampled during active or convalescent COVID-19. CDR3 loop: CASSPTQQGSYTF. The DNA for the CDR3 is TGTGCCAGCAGCCCGACCCAACAGGGTAGCTACACCTTC.